What follows are 12 T cell receptor beta chains derived from one specimen sequenced in a study of blood T cells in healthy people across ages. The authors ran a second PCR of roughly 7 to 11 cycles using a sample-barcoded 5' primer and a J-beta primer mix. MiXCR, run by TCRdb on the 5' RACE reads, gives a single entry per CDR3 protein. The repertoire holds around 780,000 distinct CDR3 sequences, with 25% to 30% as singletons. These sequences were also reported in another study, on T cells of mothers and their children.

Sequenced sample: blood. The receptor source for this set is a boy aged 10-17 years in good health.

This chain connects TRBV12-3 or TRBV12-4 to TRBJ1-2, with TRBD1 matching 7 bases. The J segment lost 7 bases and the V segment lost 5 bases, leaving 7 bases of the junction unmatched. The CDR3 is made up of 13 amino acids. The CDR3 is CASSPDRAGGYTF. CDR3 bases: TGTGCCAGCAGTCCTGACAGGGCAGGTGGCTACACCTTC.

In nucleotides, the CDR3 is TGTGCCAGCAGCCAAGATTTGGAGTCAGGGTTAGAGACCCAGTACTTC. Protein: CASSQDLESGLETQYF. This sequence joins TRBV4-2 and TRBJ2-5; a possible D gene is TRBD1 (5 bases). Germline lookup yields CDR1 LGHNA and CDR2 YNFKEQ. With 0 bases removed from V and 4 bases from J, the gap between germline ends came to 15 bases. The CDR3 is made up of 16 amino acids.

The V gene is TRBV19, the J gene TRBJ1-5; no clear D gene. CDR1 LNHDA and CDR2 SQIVND come from the germline V gene (reference sequence). Trimming left V 8 bases short and J 0 bases short, with 17 bases between. The CDR3 runs 16 residues. The CDR3 bases are TGTGCCAGTGACGTGTACGGGAAGGGTAGCAATCAGCCCCAGCATTTT. Translating it yields CASDVYGKGSNQPQHF.

The chain recombines TRBV12-3 or TRBV12-4 with TRBJ2-1; D is unclear. V was cut by 1 base and J by 8 bases, with 15 bases left in between. The CDR3 runs 15 residues. For the CDR3, the DNA is TGTGCCAGCAGTTTAGGCGGTAGCCCCTTGGATGAGCAGTTCTTC. Its translation is CASSLGGSPLDEQFF.

Of note for this clonotype: An end of the junction differs from the germline gene, which may be a read error. This chain links TRBV5-1 with TRBJ2-5; no firm D call. The germline CDR1 and CDR2 sequences are SGHRS and YFSETQ. The CDR3 runs to 11 residues. DNA of the CDR3: TGCGCCAGCAGCTCCGAGAACGAGCAGCACTTC. This sequence encodes CASSSENEQHF.

In this sample, this clonotype turned up a few times. The rearrangement joins TRBV6-5 to TRBJ2-7, with 7 positions matching TRBD1. The CDR3 runs to 14 residues. Germline V gene data show CDR1 as MNHEY and CDR2 as SVGAGI. With 6 bases clipped from V and 2 bases from J, the junction kept 7 bases outside the gene matches. This CDR3 is CASRRQGETYEQYF. For the CDR3, the DNA is TGTGCCAGCAGGAGACAGGGAGAGACCTACGAGCAGTACTTC.

The chain recombines TRBV29-1 with TRBJ2-5; 8 bases are a match to TRBD1. Germline V gene lookup returns CDR1 SQVTM and CDR2 ANQGSEA. This CDR3 has 13 amino acids. J was trimmed by 2 bases and V by 3 bases; bases with no gene match: 2. CDR3 nucleotides: TGCAGCGTTGAGGACAGGGTTCAAGAGACCCAGTACTTC. It codes for CSVEDRVQETQYF.

The genes are TRBV5-1 and TRBJ2-7; no definite D call. Trimming cost V 0 bases and J 2 bases, with 9 bases left between them. The CDR3 has 14 amino acids. Germline assignment: CDR1 SGHRS and CDR2 YFSETQ. CDR3 sequence: CASSLDEVPYEQYF. The CDR3 bases are TGCGCCAGCAGCTTGGACGAGGTTCCCTACGAGCAGTACTTC.

The V and J genes are TRBV4-2 and TRBJ1-1; perhaps TRBD1 as D (6 bases). The CDR3 covers 15 residues. CDR1 is LGHNA and CDR2 is YNFKEQ in the germline V gene. The V gene lost 0 bases and the J gene lost 3 bases, with 11 bases spanning the gap. The CDR3 DNA follows: TGTGCCAGCAGCCAAGATCAAAGGGGGGACACTGAAGCTTTCTTT. Its translation is CASSQDQRGDTEAFF.

The chain combines TRBV7-9 with TRBJ2-5; 10 nucleotides agree with TRBD1. The CDR3 has 17 residues. The germline gives CDR1 SEHNR, CDR2 FQNEAQ (reference sequence). V was pared by 5 bases and J by 1 base, with 10 bases of the junction left unmatched. The CDR3 DNA sequence: TGTGCCAGCAGCCTACCACCAGACAGGGGGCTCCAAGAGACCCAGTACTTC. Amino acid sequence: CASSLPPDRGLQETQYF.

The J gene is TRBJ2-4, the V gene TRBV18; tentative D call: TRBD1 (6 bases). V was trimmed by 4 bases and J by 6 bases, leaving 16 bases between them. Germline V gene data show CDR1 as KGHSH and CDR2 as LQKENI. There are 15 residues in the CDR3. The CDR3 loop is CASSQPGQFGNIQYF. The CDR3 region has the DNA TGTGCCAGCTCACAACCTGGACAGTTTGGAAACATTCAGTACTTC. The full variable domain, its missing parts supplied by reference TRBV18 and TRBJ2-4, is NAGVMQNPRHLVRRRGQEARLRCSPMKGHSHVYWYRQLPEEGLKFMVYLQKENIIDESGMPKERFSAEFPKEGPSILRIQQVVRGDSAAYFCASSQPGQFGNIQYFGAGTRLSVL.

The chain couples TRBV7-2 to TRBJ2-2, with TRBD1 identical over 9 bases. V gave up 5 bases and J gave up 5 bases; unmatched junction bases: 6. Germline CDR1 is SGHTA and CDR2 is FQGNSA. CDR3 length: 15 amino acids. CDR3: CASSDGTGYTGELFF. The DNA of the CDR3 is TGTGCCAGCAGCGATGGGACAGGGTATACCGGGGAGCTGTTTTTT.